This T cell receptor (beta chain) was obtained from a study of cytomegalovirus exposure and HLA in healthy donors. About the research overall: There were under 130 million unique TCR beta sequences, drawn from 150 million to 200 million T cells, in an earlier analysis.

CDR1 and CDR2 (germline): MNHNS, SASEGT. Trimming cost V 10 bases and J 0 bases, with 15 bases left between them. The CDR3 is 14 residues long. The PCR was carried out with 60 Vbeta primers and 13 Jbeta primers. TCRdb's table, derived via immunoSEQ multiplex PCR, lists solely in-frame clones and lacks some. The sample consists of about 150,000 clones, roughly 80% of them appearing once. The clonotype comes from a man aged 25-45 years in good health and CMV-seronegative. The specimen sequenced was PBMCs. The rearrangement links TRBV6-1 to TRBJ1-1; the D gene is possibly TRBD1 (5 bases). The CDR3 region has the DNA TGTGCCACTTACCAACGGACACTGAACACTGAAGCTTTCTTT. Its protein product is CATYQRTLNTEAFF.